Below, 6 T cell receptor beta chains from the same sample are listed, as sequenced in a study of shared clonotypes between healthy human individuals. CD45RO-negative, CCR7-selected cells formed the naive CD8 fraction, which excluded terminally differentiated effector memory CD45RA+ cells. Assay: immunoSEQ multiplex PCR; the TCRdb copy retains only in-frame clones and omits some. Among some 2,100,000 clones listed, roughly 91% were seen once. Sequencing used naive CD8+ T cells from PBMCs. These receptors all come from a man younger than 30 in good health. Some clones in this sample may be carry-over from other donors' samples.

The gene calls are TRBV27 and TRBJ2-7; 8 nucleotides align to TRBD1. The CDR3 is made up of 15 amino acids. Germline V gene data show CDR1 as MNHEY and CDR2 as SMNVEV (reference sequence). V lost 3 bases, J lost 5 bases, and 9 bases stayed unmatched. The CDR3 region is CASSFRRGHGNEQYF. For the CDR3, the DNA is TGTGCCAGCAGTTTTCGCAGGGGGCATGGGAACGAGCAGTACTTC.

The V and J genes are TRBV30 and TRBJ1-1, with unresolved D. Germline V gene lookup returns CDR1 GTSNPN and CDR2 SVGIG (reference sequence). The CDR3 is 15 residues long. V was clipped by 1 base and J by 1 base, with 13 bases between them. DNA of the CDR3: TGTGCCTGGAGTGATGGTGGGTCCTGGAACACTGAAGCTTTCTTT. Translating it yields CAWSDGGSWNTEAFF.

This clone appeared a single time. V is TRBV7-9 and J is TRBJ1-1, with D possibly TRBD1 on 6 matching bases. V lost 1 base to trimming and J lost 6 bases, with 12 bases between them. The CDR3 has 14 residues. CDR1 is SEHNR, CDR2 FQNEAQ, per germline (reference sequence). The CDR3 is CASSLVEGGAEAFF. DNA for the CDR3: TGTGCCAGCAGCTTAGTGGAGGGGGGCGCTGAAGCTTTCTTT.

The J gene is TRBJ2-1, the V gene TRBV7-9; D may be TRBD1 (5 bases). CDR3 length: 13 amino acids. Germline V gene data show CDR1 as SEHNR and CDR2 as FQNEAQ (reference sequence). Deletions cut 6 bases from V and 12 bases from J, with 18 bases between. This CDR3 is CASSPPSGRRQFF. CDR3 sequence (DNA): TGTGCCAGCAGTCCCCCGTCAGGGCGTAGGCAGTTCTTC. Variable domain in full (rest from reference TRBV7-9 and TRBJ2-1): DTGVSQNPRHKITKRGQNVTFRCDPISEHNRLYWYRQTLGQGPEFLTYFQNEAQLEKSRLLSDRFSAERPKGSFSTLEIQRTEQGDSAMYLCASSPPSGRRQFFGPGTRLTVL.

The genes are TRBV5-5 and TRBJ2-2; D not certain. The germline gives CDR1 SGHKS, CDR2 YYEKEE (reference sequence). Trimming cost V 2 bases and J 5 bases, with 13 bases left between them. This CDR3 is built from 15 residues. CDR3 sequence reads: CASSFKVVGTGELFF. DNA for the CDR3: TGTGCCAGCAGCTTTAAAGTAGTGGGAACCGGGGAGCTGTTTTTT.

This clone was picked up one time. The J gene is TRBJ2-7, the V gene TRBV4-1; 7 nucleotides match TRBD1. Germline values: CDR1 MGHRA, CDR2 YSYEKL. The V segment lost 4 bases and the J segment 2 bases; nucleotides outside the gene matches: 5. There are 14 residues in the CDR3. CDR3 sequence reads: CASSPTDRAYEQYF. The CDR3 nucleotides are TGCGCCAGCAGCCCTACTGACAGGGCCTACGAGCAGTACTTC.